This paragraph covers one T cell receptor (beta chain) sequence. This clone was seen only once. Its antigen remains undetermined. No clone much larger than this one lies a single base away; base qualities are absent. The sample is drawn from a study of shared clonotypes between healthy human individuals (dated by TCRdb to 2018 to 2021). About the full investigation: A few men and a couple of women, aged 18 to 49 years, made up the cohort. Per donor, three plates each were used for CD4 naive and CD4 memory, two for CD8 naive, and one for CD8 memory. Blood TCR repertoires of roughly five healthy adults were deeply sequenced to estimate repertoire size and the extent of clonotype sharing between individuals. To increase sequencing depth and limit assay-specific biases, different laboratories used diverse techniques to prepare libraries and sequence TCR repertoires. Between about 0.9 and 8.9 billion PBMCs per donor were obtained by leukapheresis. The study at large found these results: Sampling was restricted to blood, and TCR repertoires in tissue are likely to differ from TCR repertoires in blood. Because the study included only a small number of donors, the genetic and exposure-history diversity represented was limited. Sharing across a handful of donors was observed for around 5% of naive CD4, less than 4% of naive CD8, 2.3% of memory CD4, and roughly 0.4% of memory CD8 clonotypes. Larger estimated clonotype richness was generally found for naive subsets than for memory subsets. Compared with non-shared clonotypes, clonotypes shared by all four sorted-subset donors had higher generation probabilities. Pairwise subsampling indicated that sequencing depth was expected to affect the degree of clonotype sharing among donors. Even with the large sequencing depth, rarefaction of the sorted-subset datasets indicated that sequencing was incomplete.

As encoded in the germline V gene (reference sequence), CDR1 is LNHNV while CDR2 is YYDKDF. Spanning cysteine to phenylalanine, the CDR3 consists of 16 amino acids. The sequence is cut down to CDR3 DNA, 48 bases in frame from base 1. Trimming accounts for 0 bases at V and 6 bases at J, while the number of junction bases matched to no gene is 11. Using the deep immunoSEQ assay, TCR CDR3 regions were amplified from genomic DNA by multiplex PCR. Extracted genomic DNA from each cell subset was spread evenly across all wells of several immunoSEQ 96-well plates, with each plate serving as a replicate. Each replicate PCR for sorted subsets received about 210 ng genomic DNA, equal to tens of thousands of T cell genomes. Purified libraries were measured with a Qubit 3.0 fluorometer, size-checked on a Bioanalyzer 2100, and measured again with the KAPA Library Quantification kit. Each immunoSEQ 96-well plate was sequenced on its own single-read 150-cycle Illumina NextSeq 550 flow cell. Per the authors' processing: Because only junctional sequences without quality scores were contained in the immunoSEQ output, filtering matching that applied to full-length reads could not be performed. To assign V/J genes and CDR3, sequences were annotated against IMGT germline references using PyIR, a Python wrapper for IgBLAST v1.9. Any read was removed if the V/J assignment was weak (E-value above 1e-6), the CDR3 was missing, or the read contained stop codons, out-of-frame junctions, or ambiguous translated residues. V3J clonotypes were defined by identical inferred V gene, J gene, and CDR3 amino acid sequence. Percentage overlap between repertoires was calculated by dividing the number of shared unique clonotypes by the size of the smaller repertoire. RTK rarefaction, the Chao1 estimator, and Recon v2.1 estimates of unobserved clonotypes were used to assess repertoire richness. OLGA was used to compute generation probabilities for all TCRbeta clonotypes that the gDNA method yielded from a few donors. TCRdb holds this immuneACCESS table with in-frame rearrangements only. Some clones are missing; in checked studies, unresolved V genes explain under half, and the rest has no known cause. For V, J and clone size, that table is used; D and trimming come from the DNA. The sample has 2 million to 2.5 million clones on record, over 85% of them singletons. Together, the top ten hold approximately 0.4% of the sample.

The donors were healthy, HIV-negative adults who had no recently reported acute infections or vaccinations. Every donor was a Caucasian adult living in Nashville, Tennessee, USA. CD4+ T cells were enriched by magnetic negative selection; naive cells were then positively selected on CD45RA, and the negative fraction formed the memory subset. Blood was collected by leukapheresis, and PBMCs were isolated by Ficoll-Histopaque density gradient centrifugation and then cryopreserved in liquid nitrogen vapor phase. Analytical flow cytometry was used to check the purity and quantity of each magnetically sorted T cell population. From each sorted fraction, genomic DNA was isolated and quantified by UV absorbance on a Nanodrop 2000c.

This TCR derives from a man between 18 and 35 years old in good health. Some clones in this sample may be carry-over from other donors' samples. The rearranged segments are TRBV15 and TRBJ2-7; TRBD1 aligns with 7 central bases. The source material was naive CD4+ T cells from PBMCs. Sample cell subset or site, as interpreted from the label and publication: CD45RA+ positively selected. The DNA sequence is given as TGTGCCACCAGCAGAGAGACAGGGAACTTCGCCGGCGAGCAGTACTTC. Translated, this is CATSRETGNFAGEQYF. When the CDR3 is completed using the reference TRBV15 and TRBJ2-7 genes on either side, the full variable domain is DAMVIQNPRYQVTQFGKPVTLSCSQTLNHNVMYWYQQKSSQAPKLLFHYYDKDFNNEADTPDNFQSRRPNTSFCFLDIRSPGLGDTAMYLCATSRETGNFAGEQYFGPGTRLTVT.